Sequencing of this TCR beta chain was carried out in a study of CXCR3-negative and CXCR3-positive naive CD8 T cells. Study-level points and caveats: Memory cells diverged, while naive CXCR3-positive and CXCR3-negative cells had similar TRBV-TRBJ usage. Against CXCR3-negative naive cells, CXCR3-positive naive cells showed more hydrophobic TRB CDR3s.

Worth noting for this clonotype: What it binds is not known.

Germline lookup yields CDR1 LNHDA and CDR2 SQIVND (reference sequence). The CDR3 length is 16 residues. Every CD8+ subset sample held around 300,000 flow-sorted cells, done in triplicate. Naive CD8+ T cells showed CD45RO-CCR7+CD27+CD95-. The study made its TRB cDNA libraries by 5' RACE, adding UMI labels. TCRdb reanalyzed the 5' RACE reads, giving one entry per CDR3 protein sequence and no DNA. The repertoire table contains some 130,000 distinct CDR3 sequences. This rearrangement joins TRBV19 to TRBJ1-1. The sequence derives from a human donor in good health. Some clones in this sample may be carry-over from other donors' samples. Sequencing input: naive CXCR3- CD8+ T cells from blood. Subset: CD45RO-CCR7+CD27+CD95- naive CD8+ T cells lacking CXCR3 (TNR3-). The CDR3 sequence is CASSIDRSFGDTEAFF.